A selection of T cell receptor beta chains follows, all from one sample in a study of vaccination effects on CD4 cells after COVID-19. The assay was immunoSEQ multiplex PCR, and TCRdb's table has in-frame clones only and misses some. The sample has approximately 68,000 clones, 78% seen once. These TCRs' antigens remain unknown. Here the sequenced sample was CD4+ T cells from PBMCs cultured with SARS-CoV-2 spike peptides, taken before COVID-19 vaccination. The receptor set was obtained from a human donor who received a COVID-19 vaccine. Each CDR3 is given with its conserved first and last residue. D genes are given only for firm matches. Some rows mark clone size as missing; the rest say once, few, many or name a class of expanded clone.

d_call: NA
v_call: TRBV5-1
clone_size: NA
j_call: TRBJ2-5
cdr3_nt: TGCGCCAGCAGCTTGATCTATTGGGAGACCCAGTACTTC
cdr3_aa: CASSLIYWETQYF

d_call: NA
v_call: TRBV20-1
clone_size: NA
j_call: TRBJ2-3
cdr3_nt: TGCAGTGCTAGTGCTGGGGGCGCTTACACAGATACGCAGTATTTT
cdr3_aa: CSASAGGAYTDTQYF

d_call: NA
v_call: TRBV24-1
clone_size: NA
j_call: TRBJ1-5
cdr3_nt: TGTGCCACCAGTGCCGCCGGGCCCGGATATCAGCCCCAGCATTTT
cdr3_aa: CATSAAGPGYQPQHF

d_call: NA
v_call: TRBV4-2
clone_size: NA
j_call: TRBJ2-5
cdr3_nt: TGTGCCAGCAGCCAAGTGGGGACACTGCAAGAGACCCAGTACTTC
cdr3_aa: CASSQVGTLQETQYF

d_call: NA
v_call: TRBV19
clone_size: NA
j_call: TRBJ1-2
cdr3_nt: TGTGCCAGTAGTAACCAAGCCTCGGGGGGAGTTGGTGGCTACACCTTC
cdr3_aa: CASSNQASGGVGGYTF

d_call: NA
v_call: TRBV25-1
clone_size: few
j_call: TRBJ1-2
cdr3_nt: TGTGCCAGCAGTGAAGGGAGCTTCTATGGCTACACCTTC
cdr3_aa: CASSEGSFYGYTF

d_call: NA
v_call: TRBV10-3
clone_size: NA
j_call: TRBJ2-5
cdr3_nt: TGTGCCATCAGTGAGGGACGGATCCAAGAGACCCAGTACTTC
cdr3_aa: CAISEGRIQETQYF

d_call: TRBD1
v_call: TRBV5-1
clone_size: NA
j_call: TRBJ2-2
cdr3_nt: TGCGCCAGCAGCTTACAGGGGGCCACCGGGGAGCTGTTTTTT
cdr3_aa: CASSLQGATGELFF

d_call: NA
v_call: TRBV18
clone_size: NA
j_call: TRBJ2-1
cdr3_nt: TGTGCCAGCTCACCGTTAGTGGATTCCAGTGAGCAGTTCTTC
cdr3_aa: CASSPLVDSSEQFF

d_call: NA
v_call: TRBV3-1/TRBV3-2
clone_size: NA
j_call: TRBJ2-5
cdr3_nt: TGTGCCAGCAGCGTCCGAAGAGAGACCCAGTACTTC
cdr3_aa: CASSVRRETQYF

d_call: NA
v_call: TRBV19
clone_size: NA
j_call: TRBJ1-5
cdr3_nt: TGTGCCAGTAGTATCCAGGGTTATAGCAATCAGCCCCAGCATTTT
cdr3_aa: CASSIQGYSNQPQHF

d_call: TRBD1
v_call: TRBV24-1
clone_size: NA
j_call: TRBJ1-1
cdr3_nt: TGTGCCACCAGTGACGCCGGGACAGGGGACACTGAAGCTTTCTTT
cdr3_aa: CATSDAGTGDTEAFF

d_call: NA
v_call: TRBV7-2
clone_size: few
j_call: TRBJ1-5
cdr3_nt: TGTGCCAGCAGCTTAGGGCCAGTAGGTCAGCCCCAGCATTTT
cdr3_aa: CASSLGPVGQPQHF

d_call: NA
v_call: TRBV2
clone_size: NA
j_call: TRBJ2-5
cdr3_nt: TGTGCCAGCAGTCCCGTCAGGGGTGGGGAGACCCAGTACTTC
cdr3_aa: CASSPVRGGETQYF

d_call: NA
v_call: TRBV5-1
clone_size: NA
j_call: TRBJ2-1
cdr3_nt: TGCGCCAGCAGCAAAACAGCGGAGCCCTACAATGAGCAGTTCTTC
cdr3_aa: CASSKTAEPYNEQFF

d_call: NA
v_call: TRBV3-1/TRBV3-2
clone_size: NA
j_call: TRBJ2-5
cdr3_nt: TGTGCCAGCAGCCTCTTGGGGGAGACCCAGTACTTC
cdr3_aa: CASSLLGETQYF

d_call: NA
v_call: TRBV7-9
clone_size: NA
j_call: TRBJ2-2
cdr3_nt: TGTGCCAGCACCCAGGCCCAAGGTCGGGCGAACACCGGGGAGCTGTTTTTT
cdr3_aa: CASTQAQGRANTGELFF

d_call: NA
v_call: TRBV6-6
clone_size: NA
j_call: TRBJ2-1
cdr3_nt: TGTGCCAGCAGTTACAAGGGCAGGGGCTCCTACAATGAGCAGTTCTTC
cdr3_aa: CASSYKGRGSYNEQFF

d_call: NA
v_call: TRBV6-5
clone_size: NA
j_call: TRBJ1-6
cdr3_nt: TGTGCCAGCAGTTACGGGGAGGGGGTTAGGTCACCCCTCCACTTT
cdr3_aa: CASSYGEGVRSPLHF

d_call: NA
v_call: TRBV6-5
clone_size: NA
j_call: TRBJ2-3
cdr3_nt: TGTGCCAGCATCCGGGACAGCACAGATACGCAGTATTTT
cdr3_aa: CASIRDSTDTQYF

d_call: NA
v_call: TRBV2
clone_size: few
j_call: TRBJ2-1
cdr3_nt: TGTGCCAGCAGTGGGGAAAATGAGCAGTTCTTC
cdr3_aa: CASSGENEQFF

d_call: NA
v_call: TRBV30
clone_size: NA
j_call: TRBJ1-3
cdr3_nt: TGTGCCTGGAGTGTAGGAAACGGAAACACCATATATTTT
cdr3_aa: CAWSVGNGNTIYF

d_call: NA
v_call: TRBV7-9
clone_size: NA
j_call: TRBJ2-2
cdr3_nt: TGTGCCAGCAGCTGGGACTTTAACGAAGGCGGGGAGCTGTTTTTT
cdr3_aa: CASSWDFNEGGELFF

d_call: TRBD1
v_call: TRBV19
clone_size: NA
j_call: TRBJ2-1
cdr3_nt: TGTGCCAGTACCCAAACTGACAGGGGCTACAATGAGCAGTTCTTC
cdr3_aa: CASTQTDRGYNEQFF

d_call: NA
v_call: TRBV6-5
clone_size: NA
j_call: TRBJ1-4
cdr3_nt: TGTGCCAGCAGCAATCCTAATGAAAAACTGTTTTTT
cdr3_aa: CASSNPNEKLFF

d_call: TRBD2
v_call: TRBV6-2/TRBV6-3
clone_size: NA
j_call: TRBJ2-1
cdr3_nt: TGTGCCAGCAGCAGCGGAGGGACTAGCGGTACTTGGGGTGAGCAGTTCTTC
cdr3_aa: CASSSGGTSGTWGEQFF

d_call: TRBD2
v_call: TRBV5-1
clone_size: NA
j_call: TRBJ2-3
cdr3_nt: TGCGCCAGCGGGTCTGCTAGCGGGGGTTCAGATACGCAGTATTTT
cdr3_aa: CASGSASGGSDTQYF

d_call: TRBD1
v_call: TRBV24-1
clone_size: NA
j_call: TRBJ2-5
cdr3_nt: TGTGCCACCAGTGACCGACAGGGATGGGAGACCCAGTACTTC
cdr3_aa: CATSDRQGWETQYF

d_call: TRBD1
v_call: TRBV5-4
clone_size: few
j_call: TRBJ1-1
cdr3_nt: TGTGCCAGCAGCCCGAGACAGGGGGCGAGCACTGAAGCTTTCTTT
cdr3_aa: CASSPRQGASTEAFF

d_call: NA
v_call: TRBV3-1/TRBV3-2
clone_size: few
j_call: TRBJ2-5
cdr3_nt: TGTGCCAGCGTGAGGCGCGGAGAAGAGACCCAGTACTTC
cdr3_aa: CASVRRGEETQYF

d_call: NA
v_call: TRBV5-1
clone_size: few
j_call: TRBJ1-6
cdr3_nt: TGCGCCAGCAGCCGAGACAGTCAGGGTAATTCACCCCTCCACTTT
cdr3_aa: CASSRDSQGNSPLHF

d_call: NA
v_call: TRBV7-2
clone_size: once
j_call: TRBJ1-1
cdr3_nt: TGTGCCAGCAGCTTAGCGAGTTTGGCAGGGTCGGGCACTGAAGCTTTCTTT
cdr3_aa: CASSLASLAGSGTEAFF

d_call: NA
v_call: TRBV18
clone_size: NA
j_call: TRBJ1-1
cdr3_nt: TGTGCCAGCTCACCAAGTCTGGAGAGCACTGAAGCTTTCTTT
cdr3_aa: CASSPSLESTEAFF

d_call: NA
v_call: TRBV4-1
clone_size: NA
j_call: TRBJ1-3
cdr3_nt: TGCGCCAGCAGCCAGCCCGCGGGGGTCTCTGGAAACACCATATATTTT
cdr3_aa: CASSQPAGVSGNTIYF

d_call: NA
v_call: TRBV18
clone_size: NA
j_call: TRBJ1-1
cdr3_nt: TGTGCCAGCTCACCTAGACAGGTAAACACTGAAGCTTTCTTT
cdr3_aa: CASSPRQVNTEAFF

d_call: NA
v_call: TRBV27
clone_size: NA
j_call: TRBJ1-2
cdr3_nt: TGTGCCAGCAGTTTCAGGTCGGGGAACGGCTACACCTTC
cdr3_aa: CASSFRSGNGYTF

d_call: NA
v_call: TRBV30
clone_size: NA
j_call: TRBJ1-1
cdr3_nt: TGTGCCTGGAGTGTAACTTCCGCTCCCTGGGCTTTCTTT
cdr3_aa: CAWSVTSAPWAFF

d_call: NA
v_call: TRBV6-1
clone_size: NA
j_call: TRBJ2-1
cdr3_nt: TGTGCCAGCAGTGAAGGTGGCAGGTCCTACAATGAGCAGTTCTTC
cdr3_aa: CASSEGGRSYNEQFF

d_call: NA
v_call: TRBV6-4
clone_size: NA
j_call: TRBJ2-3
cdr3_nt: TGTGCCAGCAGTGACTGTACTAGAGATACGCAGTATTTT
cdr3_aa: CASSDCTRDTQYF

d_call: NA
v_call: TRBV6-1
clone_size: few
j_call: TRBJ1-5
cdr3_nt: TGTGCCAGCAGTGAAGGGGGTCCCAGTCAGCCCCAGCATTTT
cdr3_aa: CASSEGGPSQPQHF

d_call: TRBD2
v_call: TRBV3-1/TRBV3-2
clone_size: NA
j_call: TRBJ2-3
cdr3_nt: TGTGCCAGTAAAAGAGGACTAGCGGGTAGCACAGATACGCAGTATTTT
cdr3_aa: CASKRGLAGSTDTQYF

d_call: NA
v_call: TRBV7-3
clone_size: once
j_call: TRBJ2-5
cdr3_nt: TGTGCCAGCAGCCCCTACAGGGTCGGGGAGACCCAGTACTTC
cdr3_aa: CASSPYRVGETQYF

d_call: TRBD2
v_call: TRBV6-5
clone_size: NA
j_call: TRBJ2-1
cdr3_nt: TGTGCCGCCCGGACTAGTCTCAACAATGAGCAGTTCTTC
cdr3_aa: CAARTSLNNEQFF

d_call: NA
v_call: TRBV7-2
clone_size: NA
j_call: TRBJ2-2
cdr3_nt: TGTGCCAGCGGAGGGGACCCAAACACCGGGGAGCTGTTTTTT
cdr3_aa: CASGGDPNTGELFF

d_call: NA
v_call: TRBV7-9
clone_size: NA
j_call: TRBJ2-5
cdr3_nt: TGTGCCAGCACCCGGGGTAGCGGAGAGACCCAGTACTTC
cdr3_aa: CASTRGSGETQYF

d_call: TRBD1
v_call: TRBV7-2
clone_size: once
j_call: TRBJ1-5
cdr3_nt: TGTGCCAGCAGCGGGGACAGAGCTAGCAATCAGCCCCAGCATTTT
cdr3_aa: CASSGDRASNQPQHF

d_call: NA
v_call: TRBV19
clone_size: NA
j_call: TRBJ1-2
cdr3_nt: TGTGCCAGTAGTATTTGGGGTTCCAACTATGGCTACACCTTC
cdr3_aa: CASSIWGSNYGYTF

d_call: TRBD1
v_call: TRBV3-1/TRBV3-2
clone_size: NA
j_call: TRBJ1-1
cdr3_nt: TGTGCCAGCAGCCAGCGATGGACAGGGAGAAACACTGAAGCTTTCTTT
cdr3_aa: CASSQRWTGRNTEAFF